These 32 T cell receptor beta chains came from one sample sequenced in a study of Graves' ophthalmopathy and Graves' hyperthyroidism. TCR beta CDR3 amplification used RNA transcripts. HTBI-primed RT-PCR formed the first round, and a multiplex PCR formed the second. MiXCR, run by TCRdb on the multiplex PCR reads, gives a single entry per CDR3 protein. The data show more than 300,000 distinct CDR3 sequences, 15% to 17% seen once. The sample comprised peripheral blood. These receptors all stem from a young woman with stable Graves' hyperthyroidism.

CDR3 sequence (DNA): TGTGCCAGCAGCGCGACAGTCCAATCTGGAAACACCATATATTTT. Protein product: CASSATVQSGNTIYF. J is TRBJ1-3 and V is TRBV9, with TRBD1 as a possible D gene (5 bases). V lost 3 bases and J 1 base, leaving 11 bases between the germline ends. CDR3 length: 15 residues. Looked up from germline, CDR1 is SGDLS and CDR2 is YYNGEE.

This clonotype was seen more than once but under ten times. This sequence joins TRBV7-9 and TRBJ1-6; a weak D match, TRBD1 (6 bases). The V and J ends lost 4 bases and 10 bases respectively, with 17 bases between them. The CDR3 loop spans 15 amino acids. Germline lookup yields CDR1 SEHNR and CDR2 FQNEAQ (reference sequence). CDR3: CASSSGGSRGSPLHF. For the CDR3, the DNA is TGTGCCAGCAGCTCCGGGGGCAGCAGAGGCTCACCCCTCCACTTT.

This clonotype was recorded only once. CDR3 sequence reads: CAISEKFAGQGNYEQYF. CDR3 nucleotides: TGTGCCATCAGTGAAAAGTTCGCCGGACAGGGCAACTACGAGCAGTACTTC. The chain couples TRBV10-3 to TRBJ2-5, with 8 bases aligning to TRBD1. The closer fit of TRBJ2-7 to the DNA end suggests the J call may be wrong. CDR1 is ENHRY, CDR2 SYGVKD, per germline. The CDR3 covers 17 residues.

This clonotype was recorded at least ten times. This chain links TRBV7-9 with TRBJ2-7, with 9 bases that match TRBD1. The germline V gene encodes CDR1 SEHNR and CDR2 FQNEAQ (reference sequence). Losses at the gene ends were 6 bases for V and 5 bases for J; bases not matched to a gene: 5. The CDR3 has 13 residues. The CDR3 loop reads CASRHRGRDEQYF. Written as DNA, the CDR3 is TGTGCCAGCAGACACAGGGGGCGCGACGAGCAGTACTTC.

This clonotype was detected ten times or more. The chain is built from TRBV28 and TRBJ2-5; D gene unclear. Trimming left V 2 bases short and J 2 bases short, with 12 bases between. The CDR3 covers 15 residues. The germline CDR1 and CDR2 sequences are MDHEN and SYDVKM. The CDR3 loop is CASSLRNSVQETQYF. DNA for the CDR3: TGTGCCAGCAGTTTAAGAAATTCCGTGCAAGAGACCCAGTACTTC.

This clonotype was observed many times. This chain connects TRBV6-1 to TRBJ2-7; tentatively, D is TRBD2 (7 bases). The germline V gene encodes CDR1 MNHNS and CDR2 SASEGT. This CDR3 comprises 16 residues. V lost 2 bases, J lost 5 bases, and 19 bases lay in between. This chain's CDR3 is CASSEWGGQPLNEQYF. The CDR3 DNA follows: TGTGCCAGCAGTGAATGGGGGGGGCAACCCTTGAACGAGCAGTACTTC.

This clonotype was counted ten times or more. V is TRBV29-1 and J is TRBJ2-5; D gene ambiguous. Germline V CDR1 and CDR2: SQVTM, ANQGSEA. The CDR3 spans 12 residues. V lost 0 bases and J 4 bases, leaving 6 bases between the germline ends. DNA for the CDR3: TGCAGCGTTGAAGAACGCTTAGAGACCCAGTACTTC. Translation: CSVEERLETQYF.

The table lists this clonotype with many counts. J is TRBJ1-2 and V is TRBV29-1, with D possibly being TRBD1 (6 bases). The V end lost 4 bases, the J end lost 4 bases, and 7 bases lay between the germline ends. The CDR3 sequence is 11 residues long. Germline-derived CDR1 and CDR2 are SQVTM and ANQGSEA. The CDR3 loop reads CSVGTVYGYTF. In DNA, the CDR3 is TGCAGCGTTGGGACAGTCTATGGCTACACCTTC.

The chain employs TRBV18 and TRBJ1-3; TRBD1 is a possible D gene (5 bases). This CDR3 is 16 amino acids long. Trimming cost V 2 bases and J 0 bases, with 11 bases left between them. Germline values: CDR1 KGHSH, CDR2 LQKENI. CDR3 region: CASSPRRGGSGNTIYF. In DNA form, the CDR3 reads TGTGCCAGCTCACCAAGACGGGGGGGCTCTGGAAACACCATATATTTT.

There are many counts of this clonotype. This rearrangement joins TRBV27 to TRBJ2-7, with D perhaps TRBD1 or TRBD2 (5 bases each). Germline CDR1 reads MNHEY; CDR2 reads SMNVEV (reference sequence). The V end was cut by 3 bases, the J end by 4 bases, with 13 bases between. This CDR3 is built from 14 residues. CDR3 sequence (DNA): TGTGCCAGCAGTTTCGGAAAATGGGGGTACGAGCAGTACTTC. It codes for CASSFGKWGYEQYF.

This clonotype was seen many times. This chain connects TRBV6-2 or TRBV6-3 to TRBJ2-7; 9 bases line up with TRBD2. From germline, CDR1 is MNHEY and CDR2 SVGEGT. V gave up 6 bases and J gave up 6 bases; unmatched junction bases: 12. The CDR3 contains 15 residues. The CDR3 nucleotides are TGTGCCAGCAGACCGCCAGCGGGGGGCCTTAGCGAGCAGTACTTC. Its translation is CASRPPAGGLSEQYF.

This clonotype was counted many times. The chain links TRBV4-1 to TRBJ1-5; unclear D gene. V shed 1 base and J shed 5 bases, with 12 bases lying between them. Germline CDR1 and CDR2: MGHRA and YSYEKL. This CDR3 comprises 15 residues. Here the CDR3 reads CASSQAFGSYQPQHF. The CDR3 region has the DNA TGCGCCAGCAGCCAAGCTTTTGGCAGCTATCAGCCCCAGCATTTT.

In this sample, this clonotype turned up many times. The chain employs TRBV10-3 and TRBJ1-2; 10 nucleotides line up with TRBD1. CDR3 length: 14 residues. Trimming took 8 bases from V and 4 from J; bases not matched to a gene: 7. In germline, CDR1 is ENHRY, CDR2 SYGVKD. DNA for the CDR3: TGTGCCATCCGGGACGGACAGGGGGTCTATGGCTACACCTTC. This encodes CAIRDGQGVYGYTF.

This clonotype came up a few times. The rearrangement links TRBV30 to TRBJ2-5; TRBD2 might be the D (5 bases). The V gene lost 2 bases and the J gene lost 1 base, with 14 bases spanning the gap. This CDR3 is built from 15 residues. Germline V gives CDR1 GTSNPN, CDR2 SVGIG (reference sequence). CDR3 amino acids: CAWSPTEGIQETQYF. Written as DNA, the CDR3 is TGTGCCTGGAGTCCAACCGAGGGAATCCAAGAGACCCAGTACTTC.

Many counts were recorded for this clonotype. The V gene is TRBV19, the J gene TRBJ1-5; maybe TRBD1 (6 bases). V dropped 9 bases and J dropped 7 bases, with 19 bases sitting between them. The length of the CDR3 is 14 residues. The V gene's germline CDR1 is LNHDA and CDR2 SQIVND (reference sequence). In DNA, the CDR3 is TGTGCCAGCTCGCTCGTGGGGGCCGGGCAGCCCCAGCATTTT. Its protein product is CASSLVGAGQPQHF.

This clonotype was seen a handful of times. The J gene is TRBJ2-2, the V gene TRBV9; 9 nucleotides match TRBD2. CDR1 SGDLS and CDR2 YYNGEE come from the germline V gene. CDR3 length: 17 residues. V shed 2 bases and J 1 base; nucleotides not matched to a gene: 6. Here the CDR3 reads CASSVLRGGLNTGELFF. In DNA, the CDR3 is TGTGCCAGCAGCGTCCTGCGGGGGGGACTGAACACCGGGGAGCTGTTTTTT.

A note on this clonotype: A single base separates this from a much larger clone, so it may be a read error. V and J are TRBV7-2 and TRBJ2-7, with 8 bases matching TRBD2. Looked up from germline, CDR1 is SGHTA and CDR2 is FQGNSA. This CDR3 contains 14 residues. In DNA form, the CDR3 reads TGTGCCAGCAGCTCCGGGACTAGGTTCCACGAGCAGTGCTTC. It is translated as CASSSGTRFHEQCF.

Many counts were recorded for this clonotype. This chain connects TRBV7-2 to TRBJ1-2, with a tentative D call TRBD1 (5 bases). Germline CDR1 reads SGHTA; CDR2 reads FQGNSA. Trimming left V 7 bases short and J 8 bases short, with 20 bases between. This CDR3 contains 14 residues. The CDR3 DNA is TGTGCCAGCACTTCCCCTGAGGGGACGGGGGGCTACACCTTC. Amino acid sequence: CASTSPEGTGGYTF.

This clonotype was recorded many times. A read error may produce the germline difference seen at one junction end. J is TRBJ2-5 and V is TRBV27; the D gene is possibly TRBD1 (6 bases). Germline CDR1 MNHEY, CDR2 SMNVEV (reference sequence). CDR3 size: 15 residues. The CDR3 DNA is TGTGCCAACAGTTTATCGGTAGGGGGTCAAGAGACCCAGTACTTC. Translation gives CANSLSVGGQETQYF.

This clonotype was seen many times. This sequence joins TRBV20-1 and TRBJ1-1, with no clear D. Germline V gene lookup returns CDR1 DFQATT and CDR2 SNEGSKA (reference sequence). The CDR3 has 13 amino acids. Trimming removed 0 bases at V and 3 bases at J, with 8 bases between. CDR3 bases: TGCAGTGCTAGAGATTTCCCAGACACTGAAGCTTTCTTT. Its translation: CSARDFPDTEAFF.

This clonotype was counted ten times or more. The chain joins TRBV7-3 to TRBJ1-1; D perhaps matches TRBD1 (5 bases). This CDR3 contains 14 residues. Germline V gene data show CDR1 as SGHTA and CDR2 as FQGTGA. V was cut by 3 bases and J by 3 bases, with 11 bases left in between. The CDR3 nucleotides read TGTGCCAGCAGCTTGGGCCCCAGGGACACTGAAGCTTTCTTT. It codes for CASSLGPRDTEAFF.

This clonotype was picked up many times. Compared with germline, one end of the junction differs, possibly owing to a read error. The CDR3 reads CASGGRVNIKYF. The CDR3, as DNA: TGTGCCAGCGGAGGCAGGGTTAACATTAAGTACTTC. The J gene is TRBJ2-4, the V gene TRBV12-3 or TRBV12-4; the D gene could be TRBD1 or TRBD2 (5 bases each). The CDR3 runs to 12 residues.

V is TRBV7-9 and J is TRBJ1-2; 7 bases match TRBD1. CDR3 size: 13 residues. Per the germline V gene, CDR1 is SEHNR and CDR2 is FQNEAQ (reference sequence). Trimming cost V 2 bases and J 7 bases; bases outside gene matches: 4. The CDR3 protein is CASSLSRGSGYTF. DNA for the CDR3: TGTGCCAGCAGCTTAAGCAGGGGGAGTGGCTACACCTTC.

This clonotype was counted ten times or more. The rearrangement uses TRBV13 and TRBJ1-2; D gene unclear. The V end lost 5 bases, the J end lost 2 bases, and 21 bases lay between the germline ends. The CDR3 consists of 17 residues. Germline CDR1 is PRHDT and CDR2 is FYEKMQ (reference sequence). The chain's CDR3 is CASSASGWGRPNYGYTF. CDR3 nucleotides: TGTGCCAGCAGCGCCTCAGGCTGGGGTCGTCCCAACTATGGCTACACCTTC.

This chain links TRBV24-1 with TRBJ1-6; 7 positions match TRBD1. This CDR3 has 15 residues. With 9 bases clipped from V and 0 bases from J, the junction kept 4 bases outside the gene matches. CDR1 and CDR2 (germline): KGHDR, SFDVKD. This chain's CDR3 is CATGTAHSYNSPLHF. The CDR3 nucleotides read TGTGCCACCGGGACAGCCCACTCCTATAATTCACCCCTCCACTTT.

The rearrangement uses TRBV18 and TRBJ2-7; 9 positions match TRBD1. This CDR3 comprises 16 residues. V lost 1 base to trimming and J lost 6 bases; unmatched junction nucleotides: 10. In germline, CDR1 is KGHSH, CDR2 LQKENI. CDR3 sequence reads: CASSPLSGQGLLEQYF. CDR3 coding DNA: TGTGCCAGCTCACCACTCTCGGGACAGGGTCTTCTCGAGCAGTACTTC.

V and J are TRBV28 and TRBJ1-5, with D unclear. V was pared by 3 bases and J by 2 bases, with 17 bases between. Looked up from germline, CDR1 is MDHEN and CDR2 is SYDVKM. The length of the CDR3 is 17 residues. The CDR3: CASSFRDSKRGNQPQHF. The CDR3 DNA reads as TGTGCCAGCAGTTTTCGTGACTCTAAACGTGGCAATCAGCCCCAGCATTTT.

This clonotype was counted a few times. This rearrangement joins TRBV4-1 to TRBJ1-2; D remains unclear. Germline-derived CDR1 and CDR2 are MGHRA and YSYEKL. V gave up 2 bases and J gave up 8 bases, with 18 bases separating them. There are 15 residues in the CDR3. In nucleotides, the CDR3 is TGCGCCAGCAGCCAATTGACCGAACAGCCGCGGGGCTACACCTTC. Residues: CASSQLTEQPRGYTF.

This clonotype came up many times. The CDR3 nucleotides are TGTGCCAGCAGCTTAGAGTCGTGGACAGGGGATTCACCCCTCCACTTT. Its translation: CASSLESWTGDSPLHF. The rearrangement uses TRBV7-2 and TRBJ1-6; TRBD1 matches 9 bases. Germline V gene data show CDR1 as SGHTA and CDR2 as FQGNSA. This CDR3 contains 16 residues. V was clipped by 1 base and J by 8 bases; unmatched bases: 6.

The chain links TRBV7-2 to TRBJ1-3, with 7 bases lining up with TRBD1. Trimming removed 4 bases from V and 4 bases from J; junction bases left unmatched: 4. The germline gives CDR1 SGHTA, CDR2 FQGNSA. This CDR3 has 14 residues. In DNA form, the CDR3 reads TGTGCCAGCAGCTCTCCGGGACAGGGAAACACCATATATTTT. Translating it yields CASSSPGQGNTIYF.

This clonotype was counted ten times or more. The chain recombines TRBV5-1 with TRBJ1-1; no clear D. Trimming shortened V by 0 bases and J by 5 bases, and 11 bases separated the two germline ends. Germline CDR1 and CDR2: SGHRS and YFSETQ. The CDR3 totals 14 residues. The CDR3 DNA reads TGCGCCAGCAGCTTGGGCCCGGGATCAACTGAAGCTTTCTTT. Translation: CASSLGPGSTEAFF.

This clonotype was found many times. The CDR3 nucleotides read TGTGCCACCAGCAGAGAAAGGCAGGGGCGCACTGAAGCTTTCTTT. Translated, it gives CATSRERQGRTEAFF. The rearrangement uses TRBV15 and TRBJ1-1; D may be TRBD1 (6 bases). This CDR3 is built from 15 residues. V was shortened by 0 bases and J by 4 bases, with 12 bases between the two germline ends. Germline V CDR1 and CDR2: LNHNV, YYDKDF (reference sequence).